The 10 T cell receptor beta chains below were found in one sample sequenced in a study of T cells after yellow fever vaccination. TCRdb itself ran the 5' RACE reads through MiXCR, one entry per CDR3 protein. The sample lists 250,000 to 350,000 distinct CDR3 sequences; roughly 6.8% were seen once. The sample here was PBMCs, taken about 41 days after the first yellow fever vaccination. These receptors came from a man aged 18-30 years who received the YFV17D yellow fever vaccine.

This clonotype was seen more than once but under ten times. This rearrangement joins TRBV15 to TRBJ1-2; a possible D gene is TRBD1 (6 bases). This CDR3 is 15 amino acids long. Between the trimmed V and J ends, which lost 2 bases and 5 bases, there was a span of 15 bases. Germline V lookup: CDR1 LNHNV, CDR2 YYDKDF (reference sequence). CDR3 nucleotide sequence: TGTGCCACCAGCAGAAGGGGACAAAACTTATATGGCTACACCTTC. It yields the protein CATSRRGQNLYGYTF. The variable domain in full, with the rest retrieved from reference TRBV15 and TRBJ1-2, is DAMVIQNPRYQVTQFGKPVTLSCSQTLNHNVMYWYQQKSSQAPKLLFHYYDKDFNNEADTPDNFQSRRPNTSFCFLDIRSPGLGDTAMYLCATSRRGQNLYGYTFGSGTRLTVV.

In this sample, this clonotype turned up a few times. The chain couples TRBV5-1 to TRBJ2-7; perhaps TRBD1 as D (6 bases). Looked up from germline, CDR1 is SGHRS and CDR2 is YFSETQ. With 3 bases removed from V and 6 bases from J, the gap between germline ends came to 19 bases. This CDR3 spans 15 amino acids. The CDR3 spells CASSSGPGEGSEQYV. The CDR3 coding sequence is TGCGCCAGCAGCTCGGGGCCAGGGGAAGGCTCCGAGCAGTACGTC.

Ten or more counts support this clonotype. The chain recombines TRBV11-2 with TRBJ2-1; tentative D call: TRBD2 (5 bases). The germline V gene has CDR1 SGHAT and CDR2 FQNNGV. This CDR3 contains 14 residues. The V end was cut by 0 bases, the J end by 9 bases, with 12 bases between. The CDR3 region has the DNA TGTGCCAGCAGCTTAGATAACGGGGTGGGTGAGCAGTTCTTC. Its protein product is CASSLDNGVGEQFF.

This clonotype showed up many times. This chain uses TRBV5-1 with TRBJ2-3; TRBD2 matches 10 bases. Germline V gene lookup returns CDR1 SGHRS and CDR2 YFSETQ. CDR3 length: 15 amino acids. Losses at the gene ends were 4 bases for V and 5 bases for J; bases not matched to a gene: 7. The CDR3 loop is CASSPGLAPGDTQYF. Written as DNA, the CDR3 is TGCGCCAGCAGCCCGGGACTAGCGCCCGGAGATACGCAGTATTTT.

The rearrangement links TRBV4-3 to TRBJ1-1; D might be TRBD1 (5 bases). The V gene lost 5 bases and the J gene lost 0 bases, with 16 bases spanning the gap. Germline V lookup: CDR1 LGHNA, CDR2 YSLEER. The length of the CDR3 is 16 residues. The CDR3 DNA reads as TGCGCCAGCAGCTCGAGATGGGGGGTCCTGAACACTGAAGCTTTCTTT. It yields the protein CASSSRWGVLNTEAFF.

There are many counts of this clonotype. The V and J genes are TRBV20-1 and TRBJ2-1, with D maybe TRBD1 (5 bases). V was pared by 2 bases and J by 10 bases, with 21 bases between. The CDR3 extends over 15 amino acids. Per germline, CDR1 DFQATT and CDR2 SNEGSKA (reference sequence). CDR3: CSARFRTDSAAEQFF. The DNA for the CDR3 is TGCAGTGCTAGATTCCGGACCGACAGCGCGGCCGAGCAGTTCTTC.

The table lists this clonotype with many counts. This CDR3 is CATSRDLGPGNQPQHF. The CDR3 DNA follows: TGTGCCACCAGCAGAGATCTAGGCCCCGGCAATCAGCCCCAGCATTTT. V gene TRBV15 combines with J gene TRBJ1-5; D gene ambiguous. The CDR3 is 16 residues long. Germline assignment: CDR1 LNHNV and CDR2 YYDKDF (reference sequence). Trimming took 0 bases from V and 2 from J, leaving 11 bases between them.

The V gene is TRBV12-3 or TRBV12-4, the J gene TRBJ2-3; a possible D gene is TRBD2 (5 bases). This CDR3 is built from 13 residues. V lost 10 bases, J lost 1 base, and 12 bases lay in between. CDR3 residues: CATSLGGTDTQYF. Written as DNA, the CDR3 is TGTGCCACCTCCCTGGGAGGCACAGATACGCAGTATTTT.

The rearrangement joins TRBV27 to TRBJ2-7; weak D call: TRBD1 (6 bases). V lost 10 bases and J 6 bases, leaving 16 bases between the germline ends. The CDR3 runs 12 residues. CDR1 and CDR2 from the germline V gene are MNHEY and SMNVEV (reference sequence). The CDR3 region is CATGTNSREQYF. Here the CDR3 DNA reads TGTGCCACTGGGACAAATTCGCGCGAGCAGTACTTC.

This clonotype was seen only a few times. J is TRBJ1-3 and V is TRBV29-1; perhaps TRBD1 as D (6 bases). Per the germline V gene, CDR1 is SQVTM and CDR2 is ANQGSEA. This CDR3 spans 13 amino acids. V was shortened by 2 bases and J by 4 bases, with 9 bases between the two germline ends. The DNA for the CDR3 is TGCAGCGTTGAATCAGGGACAGGAAACACCATATATTTT. Translating gives CSVESGTGNTIYF.